This record looks at one TCR beta chain sequence and its context. The data belong to a study of control samples from healthy donors and cancer patients. Sequenced by immunoSEQ multiplex PCR; TCRdb stores in-frame clones only, minus some. The sample lists 160,000 or so clones, 96% occurring once. CDR1 MNHEY and CDR2 SMNVEV come from the germline V gene (reference sequence). This CDR3 is built from 13 residues. V lost 0 bases to trimming and J lost 5 bases, with 8 bases between them. Sequencing used blood. This clonotype originated in a young woman in good health. This chain connects TRBV27 to TRBJ2-7; D not resolved. The CDR3 reads CASSLSVVHEQYF. DNA of the CDR3: TGTGCCAGCAGTTTATCTGTTGTCCACGAGCAGTACTTC.